Sequencing of this T cell receptor (beta chain) was carried out in a study of blood T cell repertoires in COVID-19. The overall study: Researchers got acute and convalescent COVID-19 samples from the United States, Italy and Spain. PBMCs, B-cell-depleted T cells, or T cells provided the cDNA or gDNA that made up the material.

Original analysis: Nucleated cell counts were estimated from reference gene primer amplification. Sequencing was performed with immunoSEQ multiplex PCR; in TCRdb, only in-frame clones are kept and a portion is missing. V and J calls and clone size are as listed in that table; D and trimming were resolved from the DNA. Of 250,000 to 350,000 clones listed, almost 90% are singletons. The age range of participants was 18 to 89 years, with residence in 20 to 25 US areas. In germline, CDR1 is SGHDT, CDR2 YYEEEE. The CDR3 spans 14 residues. The V segment lost 3 bases and the J segment 3 bases; nucleotides outside the gene matches: 4.

This TCR came from a young woman with acute COVID-19. The sequencing sample was made of PBMCs or T cells enriched from blood (not recorded which). The V call is TRBV5-6, the J call TRBJ1-1; TRBD1 aligns across 8 bases. As DNA, the CDR3 is TGTGCCAGCAGCTGGGTGGACAGGGACACTGAAGCTTTCTTT. Translation gives CASSWVDRDTEAFF.